The rows below give T cell receptor beta chains drawn from one sample of a study of PD-1 and CTLA-4 blockade in melanoma. The table came from immunoSEQ multiplex PCR; TCRdb's copy has only in-frame clones and leaves some out. The table includes approximately 17,000 clones, roughly 73% detected once. The sequencing used CD8+ T cells from peripheral blood, collected before anti-PD-1 treatment. The receptors here all came from a human donor with melanoma. Each CDR3 is given with its conserved first and last residue. The D gene is left open where the match is weak. Clone size is given for some rows only: seen once, a few or many times, or a class if the clone is expanded.

>TRBV6-1|TRBD1|medium-sized|TRBJ1-2
TGTGCCAGCAGTGAAGGCTGGACAGGGGATGGCTACACCTTC
CASSEGWTGDGYTF
>TRBV11-2|TRBD2|.|TRBJ2-1
TGTGCCAGCAGTTCCCGACTAGCGGGGGTATACAATGAGCAGTTCTTC
CASSSRLAGVYNEQFF
>TRBV7-9|.|.|TRBJ2-7
TGTGCCAGCAGCTCGATGGTCCCCTACGAGCAGTACTTC
CASSSMVPYEQYF
>TRBV29-1|TRBD1|.|TRBJ1-3
TGCAGCGTTGCAACAGGGGACCCTGGAAACACCATATATTTT
CSVATGDPGNTIYF
>TRBV4-2|.|.|TRBJ1-2
TGTGCCAGCCGGGCGGGTGGGAGTGGCTACACCTTC
CASRAGGSGYTF
>TRBV5-4|TRBD2|.|TRBJ2-1
TGTGCCAGCAGCCTCGGGACTAGCGGGAGGAATGAGCAGTTCTTC
CASSLGTSGRNEQFF
>TRBV12-3/TRBV12-4|.|.|TRBJ1-1
TGTGCCAGCAGTTTAGTCAACACTGAAGCTTTCTTT
CASSLVNTEAFF
>TRBV7-2|.|.|TRBJ1-1
TGTGCCAGCACCTACCAGGCCTTTGGAGGGAACACTGAAGCTTTCTTT
CASTYQAFGGNTEAFF
>TRBV7-9|.|medium-sized|TRBJ1-3
TGTGCCATAGGAAACACCATATATTTT
CAIGNTIYF
>TRBV11-3|.|.|TRBJ2-7
TGTGCCAGCACCTCCCTCGACAGAACCTACGAGCAGTACTTC
CASTSLDRTYEQYF
>TRBV12-3/TRBV12-4|.|.|TRBJ2-7
TGTGCCAGCAGCGATCTACCGATGTCTGTGCAGTACTTC
CASSDLPMSVQYF
>TRBV7-9|.|.|TRBJ1-5
TGTGCCAGCAGCTTAGGAGGGAGTGGTCAGCCCCAGCATTTT
CASSLGGSGQPQHF
>TRBV25-1|.|.|TRBJ2-6
TGTGCCAGCGCGGGACGACAGGTCTCTGGGGCCAACGTCCTGACTTTC
CASAGRQVSGANVLTF
>TRBV6-5|TRBD1|.|TRBJ2-7
TGTGCCAGCAGTTATCCCGGGACAGGGAAGTCCGAGCAGTACTTC
CASSYPGTGKSEQYF
>TRBV7-9|TRBD1|.|TRBJ2-2
TGTGCCAGCAGCGACTTACAGGGGGCGACCGGGGAGCTGTTTTTT
CASSDLQGATGELFF
>TRBV3-1/TRBV3-2|TRBD2|once|TRBJ2-7
TGTGCCAGCAGCCCGGGACTAGCGGGATACGAGCAGTACTTC
CASSPGLAGYEQYF
>TRBV4-1|.|.|TRBJ1-1
TGCGCCAGCAGCCAAGATTACGGGGTGAACACTGAAGCTTTCTTT
CASSQDYGVNTEAFF
>TRBV27|.|large|TRBJ1-5
TGTGCCAGCAGTTTGCTGGCAGGGGACAATCAGCCCCAGCATTTT
CASSLLAGDNQPQHF
>TRBV15|.|.|TRBJ1-1
TGTGCCACCAGCAGACATGCAGGGGAAGGCGCTGAAGCTTTCTTT
CATSRHAGEGAEAFF
>TRBV6-5|.|.|TRBJ1-1
TGTGCCAGCAGGCATACGACAGGAGGGGACACTGAAGCTTTCTTT
CASRHTTGGDTEAFF
>TRBV11-2|.|.|TRBJ2-2
TGTGCCAGCAGCTTAGGACCGTCCGGGGAGCTGTTTTTT
CASSLGPSGELFF
>TRBV5-6|.|.|TRBJ2-7
TGTGCCAGCAGCTTACAGGGCTACGAGCAGTACTTC
CASSLQGYEQYF
>TRBV6-6|TRBD2|.|TRBJ2-3
TGTGCCAGCAGTCCTCCGATCATAGCGGGATTATTAGCAGATACGCAGTATTTT
CASSPPIIAGLLADTQYF
>TRBV27|.|.|TRBJ1-1
TGTGCCAGCAGTCTAACACAGAACACTGAAGCTTTCTTT
CASSLTQNTEAFF
>TRBV7-8|TRBD1|medium-sized|TRBJ1-5
TGTGCCAGCAGCTTACAGGGGGCGATTAGCAATCAGCCCCAGCATTTT
CASSLQGAISNQPQHF
>TRBV7-9|TRBD1|.|TRBJ2-3
TGTGCCAGCAGCGGCTCGGGACAGGGGAGTTCAGATACGCAGTATTTT
CASSGSGQGSSDTQYF
>TRBV6-5|.|once|TRBJ2-5
TGTGCCAGCAGTTACGGCACAGGAGGAGTAGGTGAGACCCAGTACTTC
CASSYGTGGVGETQYF
>TRBV5-1|.|.|TRBJ1-2
TGCGCCAGCAGCCCTGGACAGCTGTATGGCTACACCTTC
CASSPGQLYGYTF
>TRBV7-2|.|few|TRBJ2-7
TGTGCCAGCAGTCATGACAGTTACGAGCAGTACTTC
CASSHDSYEQYF
>TRBV14|TRBD1|.|TRBJ1-1
TGTGCCAGCAGCGCCGGGACAGTGGACTGGGGGACTGAAGCTTTCTTT
CASSAGTVDWGTEAFF
>TRBV7-9|TRBD1|.|TRBJ2-3
TGTGCCAGCAGCCCAGACTGGACAGGAGAAAAGGATACGCAGTATTTT
CASSPDWTGEKDTQYF
>TRBV12-3/TRBV12-4|.|.|TRBJ2-1
TGTGCCAGCAGTTTAGACTCCTACAATGAGCAGTTCTTC
CASSLDSYNEQFF
>TRBV7-9|.|.|TRBJ2-7
TGTGCCAGCAGCTTAGCGCTTAACGAGCAGTACTTC
CASSLALNEQYF
>TRBV2|.|medium-sized|TRBJ2-3
TGTGCCAGCAGCGACGGGACTTTGGATACGCAGTATTTT
CASSDGTLDTQYF
>TRBV13|.|few|TRBJ1-1
TGTGCCAGCAGCTTAGGAGGCTACGAAGCTTTCTTT
CASSLGGYEAFF
>TRBV19|TRBD1|.|TRBJ2-1
TGTGCCAGTACTACCCTCGGGACAGGGTGGGGCGATGAGCAGTTCTTC
CASTTLGTGWGDEQFF
>TRBV15|TRBD2|.|TRBJ2-3
TGTGCCACCAGCAGGGGAGGGCGGGTGGATACGCAGTATTTT
CATSRGGRVDTQYF
>TRBV4-1|.|.|TRBJ1-1
TGCGCCAGCAGCGGCACTGAAGCTTTCTTT
CASSGTEAFF
>TRBV2|.|.|TRBJ2-7
TGTGCCAGCAGAGGCCTTAGGGACGAGCAGTACTTC
CASRGLRDEQYF
>TRBV10-2|TRBD2|.|TRBJ2-1
TGCGCCAGCTCTCCCCCGGGAGGGGCCACCCTCTACAATGAGCAGTTCTTC
CASSPPGGATLYNEQFF
>TRBV13|.|.|TRBJ1-6
TGTGCCAGCAGCTTGGGGCAGGGAGGGCTCTCACCCCTCCACTTT
CASSLGQGGLSPLHF
>TRBV9|.|medium-sized|TRBJ1-6
TGTGCCAGCAGCGTAGATAGGGAAAATTCACCCCTCCACTTT
CASSVDRENSPLHF
>TRBV7-9|.|.|TRBJ1-2
TGTGCCAGCAGCTTAGATCTCACCGCAGGGGCTGGTGGCTACACCTTC
CASSLDLTAGAGGYTF
>TRBV6-2/TRBV6-3|.|.|TRBJ1-6
TGTGCCAGCAGTTACACCGAATCACCCCTCCACTTT
CASSYTESPLHF
>TRBV29-1|.|.|TRBJ1-1
TGCAGCACTGTGGGATTGAACACTGAAGCTTTCTTT
CSTVGLNTEAFF
>TRBV5-1|.|.|TRBJ1-1
TGCGCCAGCGCGGCGGTCTACGGACAAGCTTTCTTT
CASAAVYGQAFF
>TRBV6-6|TRBD1|few|TRBJ1-5
TGTGCCAGCAGTCCCGGAAGGACAGGGTTGTATTTACTCAATCAGCCCCAGCATTTT
CASSPGRTGLYLLNQPQHF
>TRBV7-9|.|.|TRBJ1-1
TGTGCCAGCAGCTTAGGCACCCTGAACACTGAAGCTTTCTTT
CASSLGTLNTEAFF
>TRBV5-5|.|.|TRBJ2-4
TGTGCCAGCAGCTTGGGTTGGGAGTGGCGGAACATTCAGTACTTC
CASSLGWEWRNIQYF
>TRBV27|TRBD1|.|TRBJ2-3
TGTGCCAGCAGTAAAACAGGGGCTAGCACAGATACGCAGTATTTT
CASSKTGASTDTQYF
>TRBV4-1|.|medium-sized|TRBJ2-2
TGCGCCAGCAGCCATGGGGGATCCCGGGAGCTGTTTTTT
CASSHGGSRELFF
>TRBV4-2|.|.|TRBJ2-7
TGTGCCAGCAGCCAGCAGCCCCATGGGCTCTACGAGCAGTACTTC
CASSQQPHGLYEQYF